These 16 T cell receptor beta chains were all obtained from the same sample, sequenced in a study of T cells after yellow fever vaccination. MiXCR, applied by TCRdb to the 5' RACE reads, yields one record per CDR3 protein. The table shows 400,000 to 650,000 distinct CDR3 sequences, with around a fifth occurring only once. The source material was PBMCs, sampled less than 25 days after the first yellow fever vaccination. Receptors originate from a man in his late teens or twenties who received the YFV17D yellow fever vaccine.

The count of this clonotype is one. V usage is TRBV9 and J usage is TRBJ2-7; tentative D call: TRBD1 (6 bases). The CDR3 runs to 14 residues. Germline V gives CDR1 SGDLS, CDR2 YYNGEE. The germline V and J ends were trimmed by 4 bases and 2 bases, with 13 bases remaining between them. CDR3 nucleotides: TGTGCCAGCAGCTCGAGGGGGTCAGCCTACGAGCAGTACTTC. Protein sequence: CASSSRGSAYEQYF.

This clonotype was picked up a small number of times. The V gene is TRBV29-1, the J gene TRBJ1-2, with a weak D call TRBD1 (5 bases). V was trimmed by 6 bases and J by 8 bases, leaving 16 bases between them. CDR1 SQVTM and CDR2 ANQGSEA come from the germline V gene. The CDR3 is 12 amino acids. This chain's CDR3 is CSVTPIEGGYTF. CDR3 DNA sequence: TGCAGCGTAACCCCGATAGAGGGGGGCTACACCTTC.

This clonotype was recorded only once. V is TRBV29-1 and J is TRBJ2-7; possible D gene TRBD2, 6 bases. The germline V and J ends were trimmed by 8 bases and 6 bases, with 23 bases remaining between them. This CDR3 comprises 14 residues. Per germline, CDR1 SQVTM and CDR2 ANQGSEA. The CDR3: CSPWGPRRVCEQYV. CDR3 coding DNA: TGCAGCCCTTGGGGACCCCGGAGGGTTTGCGAGCAGTACGTC.

The chain has TRBV6-5 and TRBJ1-2; tentatively, D is TRBD1 (6 bases). Trimming left V 2 bases short and J 3 bases short, with 10 bases between. CDR1 MNHEY and CDR2 SVGAGI come from the germline V gene. The CDR3 extends over 14 amino acids. Here the CDR3 reads CASSYQQGYYGYTF. The CDR3 nucleotides read TGTGCCAGCAGTTACCAACAGGGATACTATGGCTACACCTTC.

The sample holds a few counts of this clonotype. The genes are TRBV20-1 and TRBJ2-3; D gene unclear. The CDR3 is made up of 11 amino acids. Trimming pared 6 bases from V and 5 bases from J, leaving 9 bases between. Germline values: CDR1 DFQATT, CDR2 SNEGSKA (reference sequence). CDR3 sequence (DNA): TGCAGTGCGGGTGGACGAGATACGCAGTATTTT. This gives the protein CSAGGRDTQYF.

The sample holds a few counts of this clonotype. CDR3 residues: CASSLAGLTITGAFF. CDR3 DNA sequence: TGTGCCAGCAGTTTAGCCGGTCTGACTATAACGGGGGCTTTCTTT. The chain uses TRBV12-3 or TRBV12-4 and TRBJ1-1, with unresolved D. The V gene lost 0 bases and the J gene lost 11 bases, with 19 bases spanning the gap. CDR3 size: 15 residues.

This clonotype has a handful of counts. The V call is TRBV7-8, the J call TRBJ2-5; D possibly corresponds to TRBD1 (6 bases). The V end lost 4 bases, the J end lost 1 base, and 10 bases lay between the germline ends. The CDR3 sequence is 14 residues long. Germline loops: CDR1 SGHVS, CDR2 FQNEAQ. DNA for the CDR3: TGTGCCAGCAGCTATAGGACAGCCCAAGAGACCCAGTACTTC. Translating it yields CASSYRTAQETQYF.

The chain's CDR3 is CASSNAGEKLFF. As DNA, the CDR3 is TGTGCCAGCAGCAATGCTGGTGAAAAACTGTTTTTT. The chain has TRBV28 and TRBJ1-4; the D is unclear. The V and J ends lost 6 bases and 7 bases respectively, with 9 bases between them. The CDR3 covers 12 residues. Germline V gene data show CDR1 as MDHEN and CDR2 as SYDVKM.

This clonotype was observed once. The chain recombines TRBV20-1 with TRBJ1-1; D remains unclear. Between the trimmed V and J ends, which lost 1 base and 2 bases, there was a span of 5 bases. Germline V gives CDR1 DFQATT, CDR2 SNEGSKA (reference sequence). The CDR3 has 12 amino acids. The CDR3 is CSARVDNTEAFF. The CDR3 DNA is TGCAGTGCTAGAGTCGATAACACTGAAGCTTTCTTT.

V gene TRBV6-1 combines with J gene TRBJ1-1, with D tentatively TRBD1 (6 bases). V lost 5 bases, J lost 1 base, and 11 bases lay in between. The germline CDR1 and CDR2 sequences are MNHNS and SASEGT. The CDR3 runs 14 residues. CDR3 in DNA: TGTGCCAGCAGTACAAGGGGGGGGAACACTGAAGCTTTCTTT. This sequence encodes CASSTRGGNTEAFF.

The sample holds a few counts of this clonotype. V and J are TRBV7-9 and TRBJ1-4; D is ambiguous. Germline V CDR1 and CDR2: SEHNR, FQNEAQ (reference sequence). The CDR3 spans 15 residues. Between the trimmed V and J ends, which lost 5 bases and 1 base, there was a span of 11 bases. CDR3 region: CASSARLETNEKLFF. The CDR3 coding sequence is TGTGCCAGCAGCGCCCGACTGGAAACTAATGAAAAACTGTTTTTT.

V gene TRBV7-8 combines with J gene TRBJ1-1, with 7 bases that match TRBD1. The CDR3 runs 14 residues. Germline lookup yields CDR1 SGHVS and CDR2 FQNEAQ. J gave up 7 bases and V 5 bases, and 10 bases lay outside the gene matches. The CDR3 here is CASSQQGFGGEAFF. The DNA for the CDR3 is TGTGCCAGCAGCCAACAGGGGTTTGGTGGTGAAGCTTTCTTT.

V usage is TRBV7-2 and J usage is TRBJ1-6; the D is unclear. The CDR3 covers 15 residues. The V and J ends lost 1 base and 7 bases respectively, with 11 bases between them. CDR1 SGHTA and CDR2 FQGNSA come from the germline V gene. The CDR3 sequence is CASSLVGGWNSPLHF. CDR3 DNA: TGTGCCAGCAGCTTAGTAGGAGGGTGGAATTCACCCCTCCACTTT. The full variable domain, in which reference TRBV7-2 and TRBJ1-6 provide the parts outside the CDR3, is GAGVSQSPSNKVTEKGKDVELRCDPISGHTALYWYRQSLGQGLEFLIYFQGNSAPDKSGLPSDRFSAERTGGSVSTLTIQRTQQEDSAVYLCASSLVGGWNSPLHFGNGTRLTVT.

This clonotype was detected only a few times. This chain links TRBV10-3 with TRBJ2-7; TRBD1 matches at 9 bases. The CDR3 sequence is 15 residues long. Germline CDR1 ENHRY, CDR2 SYGVKD. After removal of 0 bases from V and 3 bases from J, the junction contained 3 bases not matched to a gene. The CDR3 is CAISESGTGYYEQYF. The CDR3 DNA reads TGTGCCATCAGTGAGTCCGGGACAGGGTACTACGAGCAGTACTTC.

V gene TRBV7-2 combines with J gene TRBJ1-2; no reliable D call. Germline V gene data show CDR1 as SGHTA and CDR2 as FQGNSA. Trimming stripped 1 base from V and 1 base from J, with 10 bases between. The CDR3 is 15 amino acids. The CDR3 region has the DNA TGTGCCAGCAGCTTAGAATCGGCCAATAACTATGGCTACACCTTC. Protein sequence: CASSLESANNYGYTF. The entire variable domain, with the rest obtained from reference TRBV7-2 and TRBJ1-2, is as follows: GAGVSQSPSNKVTEKGKDVELRCDPISGHTALYWYRQSLGQGLEFLIYFQGNSAPDKSGLPSDRFSAERTGGSVSTLTIQRTQQEDSAVYLCASSLESANNYGYTFGSGTRLTVV.

J is TRBJ2-7 and V is TRBV11-2, with 10 bases identical to TRBD2. V was pared by 5 bases and J by 9 bases, with 4 bases of the junction left unmatched. The V gene's germline CDR1 is SGHAT and CDR2 FQNNGV. The CDR3 is made up of 12 amino acids. CDR3 loop: CASSQTSGPQYV. The CDR3 region has the DNA TGTGCCAGCAGCCAGACTAGCGGGCCGCAGTACGTC.